The clone carrying this T cell receptor beta chain was picked up one time. This sample stems from a study of blood T cell repertoires in COVID-19. Generated by immunoSEQ multiplex PCR, the TCRdb table keeps only in-frame clones and is missing some. This sample has 150,000 to 200,000 clones; about 86% occur once, and the top ten carry about 8.6%. Germline-derived CDR1 and CDR2 are MGHRA and YSYEKL. The CDR3 spans 16 residues. After removal of 0 bases from V and 10 bases from J, the junction contained 6 bases not matched to a gene. The sequenced material came from peripheral blood. The gene calls are TRBV4-1 and TRBJ2-7, with 16 bases identical to TRBD2. This TCR was recovered from a man between 45 and 60 years old with active or convalescent COVID-19. The CDR3 region has the DNA TGCGCCAGCAGCCAAGATGGCGGGACTAGCGGGAGGGCCCAGTACTTC. Amino acids: CASSQDGGTSGRAQYF.